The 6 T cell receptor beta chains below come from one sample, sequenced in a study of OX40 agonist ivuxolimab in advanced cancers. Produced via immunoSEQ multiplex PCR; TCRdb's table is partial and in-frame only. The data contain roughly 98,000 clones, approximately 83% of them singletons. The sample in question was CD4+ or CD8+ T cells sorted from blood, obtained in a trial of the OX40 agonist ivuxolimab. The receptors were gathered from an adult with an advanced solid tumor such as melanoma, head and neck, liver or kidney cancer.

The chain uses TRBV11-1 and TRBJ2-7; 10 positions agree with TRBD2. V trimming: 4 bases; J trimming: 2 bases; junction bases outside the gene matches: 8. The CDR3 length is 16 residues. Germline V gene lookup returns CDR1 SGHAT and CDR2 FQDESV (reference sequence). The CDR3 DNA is TGTGCCAGCAGCTATCATCCTAGCGGGAGAACCTACGAGCAGTACTTC. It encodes CASSYHPSGRTYEQYF.

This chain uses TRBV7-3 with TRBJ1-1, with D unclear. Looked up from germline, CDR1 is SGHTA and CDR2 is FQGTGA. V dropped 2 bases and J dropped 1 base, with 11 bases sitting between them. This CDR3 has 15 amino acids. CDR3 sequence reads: CASSLVSVRNTEAFF. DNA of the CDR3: TGTGCCAGCAGCTTAGTATCGGTTCGGAACACTGAAGCTTTCTTT.

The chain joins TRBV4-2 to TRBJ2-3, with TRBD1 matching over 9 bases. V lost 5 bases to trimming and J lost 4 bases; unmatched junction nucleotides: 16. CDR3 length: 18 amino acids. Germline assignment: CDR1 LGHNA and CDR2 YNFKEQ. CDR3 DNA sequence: TGTGCCAGCAGCTCAACCGCCGAAAGGACAGGGGTCGCAGATACGCAGTATTTT. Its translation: CASSSTAERTGVADTQYF.

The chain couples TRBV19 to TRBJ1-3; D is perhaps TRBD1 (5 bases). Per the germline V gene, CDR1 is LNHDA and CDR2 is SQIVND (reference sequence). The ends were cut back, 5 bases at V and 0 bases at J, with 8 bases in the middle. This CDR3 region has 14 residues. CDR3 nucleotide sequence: TGTGCCAGTAGTGGGGGGAGCTCTGGAAACACCATATATTTT. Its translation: CASSGGSSGNTIYF.

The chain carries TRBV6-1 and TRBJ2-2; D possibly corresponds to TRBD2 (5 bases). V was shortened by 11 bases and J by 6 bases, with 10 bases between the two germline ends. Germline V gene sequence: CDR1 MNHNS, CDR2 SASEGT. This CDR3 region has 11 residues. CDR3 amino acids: CASRESGELFF. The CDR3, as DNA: TGTGCCTCCCGGGAATCCGGGGAGCTGTTTTTT.

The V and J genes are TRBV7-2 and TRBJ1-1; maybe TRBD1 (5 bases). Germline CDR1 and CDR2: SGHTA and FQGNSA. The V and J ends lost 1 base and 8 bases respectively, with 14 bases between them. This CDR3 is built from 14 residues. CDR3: CASSLVSAPGEAFF. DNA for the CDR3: TGTGCCAGCAGCTTAGTCAGTGCCCCAGGGGAAGCTTTCTTT. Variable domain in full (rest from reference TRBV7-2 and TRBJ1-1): GAGVSQSPSNKVTEKGKDVELRCDPISGHTALYWYRQSLGQGLEFLIYFQGNSAPDKSGLPSDRFSAERTGGSVSTLTIQRTQQEDSAVYLCASSLVSAPGEAFFGQGTRLTVV.